The 5 T cell receptor beta chains below all came from one sample that was sequenced in a study of cytomegalovirus exposure and HLA in healthy donors. Sequencing was performed with immunoSEQ multiplex PCR; in TCRdb, only in-frame clones are kept and a portion is missing. The table lists about 89,000 clones, approximately 84% of them singletons. Sequenced material: PBMCs. The source of these receptors is a woman between 18 and 29 years old in good health and CMV-seropositive.

The J gene is TRBJ2-3, the V gene TRBV7-9; TRBD1 might be the D (5 bases). Germline V gives CDR1 SEHNR, CDR2 FQNEAQ (reference sequence). The CDR3 sequence is 15 residues long. The V end was cut by 3 bases, the J end by 4 bases, with 14 bases between. CDR3 residues: CASSLGQSAADTQYF. The CDR3 DNA is TGTGCCAGCAGCTTGGGGCAATCGGCAGCAGATACGCAGTATTTT.

This chain uses TRBV28 with TRBJ2-6, with 7 bases matching TRBD1. CDR1 and CDR2 (germline): MDHEN, SYDVKM. Unmatched junction bases numbered 3, after V lost 5 bases and J lost 2 bases. The CDR3 extends over 15 amino acids. The CDR3: CASSPQGTGANVLTF. The CDR3 nucleotides are TGTGCCAGCAGTCCACAGGGGACTGGGGCCAACGTCCTGACTTTC.

V and J are TRBV28 and TRBJ1-1, with D uncertain. This CDR3 comprises 13 residues. The germline V and J ends were trimmed by 6 bases and 1 base, with 9 bases remaining between them. Germline V CDR1 and CDR2: MDHEN, SYDVKM. CDR3 sequence: CASSLPSNTEAFF. DNA of the CDR3: TGTGCCAGCAGCCTTCCTTCGAACACTGAAGCTTTCTTT. Together with reference TRBV28 and TRBJ1-1, the CDR3 gives the full variable domain: DVKVTQSSRYLVKRTGEKVFLECVQDMDHENMFWYRQDPGLGLRLIYFSYDVKMKEKGDIPEGYSVSREKKERFSLILESASTNQTSMYLCASSLPSNTEAFFGQGTRLTVV.

The chain joins TRBV23-1 to TRBJ2-7; D perhaps matches TRBD1 (7 bases). TRBV23-1 is flagged as an ORF with uncertain function. Trimming pared 0 bases from V and 1 base from J, leaving 13 bases between. The CDR3 loop spans 16 amino acids. The CDR3 protein is CASSQSGGQISYEQYF. CDR3 in DNA: TGCGCCAGCAGTCAATCCGGGGGACAGATTTCCTACGAGCAGTACTTC.

The chain couples TRBV4-3 to TRBJ1-6, with 7 bases identical to TRBD1. The length of the CDR3 is 13 residues. The germline CDR1 and CDR2 sequences are LGHNA and YSLEER. V lost 4 bases and J lost 8; bases outside the gene matches: 2. The CDR3 sequence: CASSRGTDSPLHF. DNA for the CDR3: TGCGCCAGCAGCCGAGGGACAGATTCACCCCTCCACTTT.